This T cell receptor (beta chain) was captured in a study of shared clonotypes between healthy human individuals. At the level of the study: Samples came from two female and a few male donors aged 18 to 49. Study findings and constraints: Blood was the only sampled material, and tissue repertoires likely differ. Owing to a small donor count, the genetic and exposure-history diversity represented was limited.

The donors were adults (healthy and HIV-negative) with no recent acute infections or vaccinations. The assay was immunoSEQ multiplex PCR, and TCRdb's table has in-frame clones only and misses some. Of about 490,000 clones listed, less than 80% are singletons. In its sample, this clone is medium-sized. What it binds is unknown. Other DNA sequences in the same sample also yield this CDR3. CDR3 length: 12 residues. The V and J ends lost 0 bases and 1 base respectively, with 3 bases between them. Per the germline V gene, CDR1 is SQVTM and CDR2 is ANQGSEA. Sequenced: PBMCs. The chain uses TRBV29-1 and TRBJ1-2; no definite D call. The TCR comes from a woman aged 40 to 55 in good health. Some clones in this sample may be carry-over from other donors' samples. CDR3 in amino acids: CSVEDHNYGYTF. CDR3 DNA sequence: TGCAGCGTTGAAGACCATAACTATGGCTACACCTTC.